Listed below are T cell receptor beta chains from one sample, sequenced in a study of beta chain features in type 1 diabetes. The table came from immunoSEQ multiplex PCR; TCRdb's copy has only in-frame clones and leaves some out. The sample contains approximately 250,000 clones, 7.5% to 10% of which appear only once. Sequencing was done on a sample of naive CD4+ T cells from blood. The receptors were gathered from a woman aged 18-30 years in good health. The conserved cysteine and the conserved F or W are not part of the CDR3 here. Fields, in order: CDR3 length, V gene, CDR3 protein.

CDR3 length: 15
V gene: TRBV7-2
CDR3 protein: ASSPRGGNLKYNEQF

CDR3 length: 12
V gene: TRBV18
CDR3 protein: ASSRDRVESPLH

CDR3 length: 13
V gene: TRBV9
CDR3 protein: ASSVELQGGNTIY

CDR3 length: 13
V gene: TRBV5-5
CDR3 protein: ASSRPSGGYNEQF

CDR3 length: 13
V gene: TRBV5-1
CDR3 protein: ASRGGGSSYNEQF

CDR3 length: 12
V gene: TRBV15
CDR3 protein: ATDRDRGFNEQF

CDR3 length: 16
V gene: TRBV7-9
CDR3 protein: ASSLGQGRNQSNQPQH

CDR3 length: 14
V gene: TRBV11-2
CDR3 protein: ASSYGVASTPYEQY

CDR3 length: 18
V gene: TRBV19
CDR3 protein: ASSPKAPNRLAGGWGEQF

CDR3 length: 13
V gene: TRBV5-1
CDR3 protein: ASSLAGTGNYEQY

CDR3 length: 11
V gene: TRBV29-1
CDR3 protein: SVGQGGGTEAF

CDR3 length: 12
V gene: TRBV15
CDR3 protein: ATSSTRDSYEQY

CDR3 length: 13
V gene: TRBV5-4
CDR3 protein: ASREGTGTIYEQY

CDR3 length: 13
V gene: TRBV5-1
CDR3 protein: ASSLAMSGAGEQF

CDR3 length: 12
V gene: TRBV6-1
CDR3 protein: ASSYTGGRYEQY

CDR3 length: 13
V gene: TRBV29-1
CDR3 protein: SVEDQEGQAYEQY

CDR3 length: 11
V gene: TRBV5-1
CDR3 protein: ASRRGRGTEAF

CDR3 length: 13
V gene: TRBV5-1
CDR3 protein: ASSLGQALQETQY

CDR3 length: 10
V gene: TRBV30
CDR3 protein: AWSSDRFPAF

CDR3 length: 15
V gene: TRBV5-1
CDR3 protein: ASSLGGSGKGHETQY

CDR3 length: 13
V gene: TRBV5-1
CDR3 protein: ASSAPDAGDNEQF

CDR3 length: 11
V gene: TRBV19
CDR3 protein: ASSIVGSQPQH

CDR3 length: 16
V gene: TRBV9
CDR3 protein: ASSPHGTGGSSYNEQF

CDR3 length: 11
V gene: TRBV6-1
CDR3 protein: ASTQDSNYGYT

CDR3 length: 13
V gene: TRBV19
CDR3 protein: ASSLTGNDNQPQH

CDR3 length: 12
V gene: TRBV19
CDR3 protein: ASSITGGSDTQY

CDR3 length: 9
V gene: TRBV20-1
CDR3 protein: SADRGNEQF

CDR3 length: 14
V gene: TRBV28
CDR3 protein: ASSLWTGRANYGYT

CDR3 length: 13
V gene: TRBV5-6
CDR3 protein: ASSPLAGDGYGYT

CDR3 length: 15
V gene: TRBV5-1
CDR3 protein: ASSLDGTGGLRQPQH

CDR3 length: 9
V gene: TRBV10-2
CDR3 protein: ASSDLYEQY

CDR3 length: 11
V gene: TRBV29-1
CDR3 protein: SVQGQLGYEQY

CDR3 length: 11
V gene: TRBV6-5
CDR3 protein: ASRGLPSKTQY

CDR3 length: 12
V gene: TRBV4-1
CDR3 protein: ASSKPTGVNEQF

CDR3 length: 13
V gene: TRBV7-9
CDR3 protein: ASSLGTGGVTEAF

CDR3 length: 14
V gene: TRBV7-8
CDR3 protein: ASSELPGQGWETQY

CDR3 length: 10
V gene: TRBV2
CDR3 protein: ASSVIGDEQY

CDR3 length: 13
V gene: TRBV18
CDR3 protein: ASSDAGANRSPLH

CDR3 length: 15
V gene: TRBV5-1
CDR3 protein: ASSLVGSGANTGELF

CDR3 length: 14
V gene: TRBV4-1
CDR3 protein: ASSQGTGGAYETQY

CDR3 length: 14
V gene: TRBV11-2
CDR3 protein: ASSSTRGRETDTQY

CDR3 length: 13
V gene: TRBV18
CDR3 protein: ASSLRAGGNQPQH

CDR3 length: 15
V gene: TRBV4-1
CDR3 protein: ASSQRTGTSGYNEQF

CDR3 length: 13
V gene: TRBV4-1
CDR3 protein: ASSQRDRPQGTQY

CDR3 length: 13
V gene: TRBV29-1
CDR3 protein: SVEGRASPRNTIY

CDR3 length: 12
V gene: TRBV6-6
CDR3 protein: ASSPGQITDTQY

CDR3 length: 11
V gene: TRBV7-8
CDR3 protein: ASSSAGEQPQH

CDR3 length: 12
V gene: TRBV6-5
CDR3 protein: ASSVNSGGYEQY